This TCR beta chain was profiled in a study of blood T cell repertoires in COVID-19. On the study more broadly: COVID-19 samples from acute and convalescent phases originated in the United States, Italy and Spain. T cells, B-cell-depleted T cells, or PBMCs supplied cDNA or gDNA.

The ends lost 4 bases at V and 7 bases at J; junction bases unmatched: 9. CDR3 length: 14 residues. Per germline, CDR1 SGHRS and CDR2 YFSETQ. This clone occurred a few times. As originally analysed: Reference gene primer amplification gave estimated nucleated cell counts. Only in-frame clones appear in the TCRdb table, and some are missing; sequencing was by immunoSEQ multiplex PCR. D and trimming come from the DNA, and the V and J calls and clone size come from that table. Counted here are 100,000 to 150,000 clones, 65% to 90% occurring once; the ten biggest clones make up about 6.2%. The receptor comes from an elderly man with active or convalescent COVID-19. Sequenced input: peripheral blood. V gene TRBV5-1 combines with J gene TRBJ1-2, with TRBD1 matching 8 bases. This CDR3 is CASSTGQGDGGYTF. The CDR3 DNA reads as TGCGCCAGCAGCACCGGACAGGGTGACGGTGGCTACACCTTC.